This T cell receptor (beta chain) was sequenced in a study of blood T cell repertoires in COVID-19. Background on the study: The origin of the acute and convalescent COVID-19 samples was the United States, Italy and Spain. T cells, B-cell-depleted T cells, or PBMCs provided the cDNA or gDNA that served as material.

Original data processing: The authors estimated nucleated cell counts from reference gene primer amplification. Assay used: immunoSEQ multiplex PCR; TCRdb lists only in-frame clones, some missing. From that table come the V and J calls and clone size; the DNA was used to work out D and trimming. The data contain more than 85,000 clones, approximately 92% of them singletons. V lost 3 bases and J 9 bases, leaving 9 bases between the germline ends. CDR1 and CDR2 (germline): PRHDT, FYEKMQ (reference sequence). The CDR3 is 12 residues long. V is TRBV13 and J is TRBJ2-1, with unresolved D. The receptor was isolated from a man aged 65 to 79 with acute or convalescent COVID-19. Sequencing used peripheral blood. This CDR3 reads CASSFTETEQFF. CDR3 sequence (DNA): TGTGCCAGCAGCTTCACAGAGACTGAGCAGTTCTTC.